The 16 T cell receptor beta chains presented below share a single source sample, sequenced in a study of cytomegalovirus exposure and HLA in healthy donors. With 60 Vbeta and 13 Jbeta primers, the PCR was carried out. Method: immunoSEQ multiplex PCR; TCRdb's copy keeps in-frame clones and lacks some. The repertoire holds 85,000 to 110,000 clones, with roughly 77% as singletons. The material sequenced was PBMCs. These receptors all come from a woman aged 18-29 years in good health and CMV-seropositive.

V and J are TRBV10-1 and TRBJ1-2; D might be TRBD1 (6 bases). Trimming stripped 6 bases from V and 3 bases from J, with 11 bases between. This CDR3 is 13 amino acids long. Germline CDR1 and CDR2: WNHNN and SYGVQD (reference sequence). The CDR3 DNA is TGCGCCAGCAGCCAAGGGGGTGACTATGGCTACACCTTC. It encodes CASSQGGDYGYTF.

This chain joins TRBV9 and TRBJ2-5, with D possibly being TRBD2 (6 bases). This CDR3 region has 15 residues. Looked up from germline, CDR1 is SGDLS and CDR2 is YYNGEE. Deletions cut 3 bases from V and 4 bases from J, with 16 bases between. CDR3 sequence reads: CASSATPLGGETQYF. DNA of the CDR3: TGTGCCAGCAGCGCCACTCCCCTGGGGGGAGAGACCCAGTACTTC. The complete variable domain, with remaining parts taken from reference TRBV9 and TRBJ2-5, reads DSGVTQTPKHLITATGQRVTLRCSPRSGDLSVYWYQQSLDQGLQFLIQYYNGEERAKGNILERFSAQQFPDLHSELNLSSLELGDSALYFCASSATPLGGETQYFGPGTRLLVL.

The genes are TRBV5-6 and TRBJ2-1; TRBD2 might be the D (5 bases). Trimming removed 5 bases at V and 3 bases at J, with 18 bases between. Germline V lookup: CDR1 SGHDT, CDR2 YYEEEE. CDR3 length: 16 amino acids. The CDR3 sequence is CASRKTGKIRYNEQFF. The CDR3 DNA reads TGTGCCAGCAGAAAAACCGGGAAGATACGCTACAATGAGCAGTTCTTC.

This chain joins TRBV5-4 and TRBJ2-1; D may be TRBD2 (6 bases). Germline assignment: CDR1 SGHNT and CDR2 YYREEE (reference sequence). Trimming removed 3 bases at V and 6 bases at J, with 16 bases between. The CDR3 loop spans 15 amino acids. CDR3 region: CASSWRQRVVNEQFF. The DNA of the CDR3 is TGTGCCAGCAGCTGGCGGCAGCGGGTAGTCAATGAGCAGTTCTTC.

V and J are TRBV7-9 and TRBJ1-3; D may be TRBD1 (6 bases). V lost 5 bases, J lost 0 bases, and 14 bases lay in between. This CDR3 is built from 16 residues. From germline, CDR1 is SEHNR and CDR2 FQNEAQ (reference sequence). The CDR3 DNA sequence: TGTGCCAGCAGCAAATCGACAGGTCGCTCTGGAAACACCATATATTTT. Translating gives CASSKSTGRSGNTIYF.

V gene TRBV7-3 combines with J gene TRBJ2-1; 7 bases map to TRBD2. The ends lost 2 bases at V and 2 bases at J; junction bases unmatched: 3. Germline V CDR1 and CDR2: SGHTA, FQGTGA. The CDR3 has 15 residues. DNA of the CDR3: TGTGCCAGCAGCTTAGCGGGAGCGGCCTACAATGAGCAGTTCTTC. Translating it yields CASSLAGAAYNEQFF.

CDR3 coding DNA: TGTGCCAGCAGGGGCGGGACGGAATTGAACACTGAAGCTTTCTTT. As protein: CASRGGTELNTEAFF. The chain carries TRBV28 and TRBJ1-1, with D maybe TRBD1 (5 bases). This CDR3 region has 15 residues. The V gene lost 6 bases and the J gene lost 0 bases, with 14 bases spanning the gap. Germline V lookup: CDR1 MDHEN, CDR2 SYDVKM. The variable domain in full, completed from reference TRBV28 and TRBJ1-1, reads DVKVTQSSRYLVKRTGEKVFLECVQDMDHENMFWYRQDPGLGLRLIYFSYDVKMKEKGDIPEGYSVSREKKERFSLILESASTNQTSMYLCASRGGTELNTEAFFGQGTRLTVV.

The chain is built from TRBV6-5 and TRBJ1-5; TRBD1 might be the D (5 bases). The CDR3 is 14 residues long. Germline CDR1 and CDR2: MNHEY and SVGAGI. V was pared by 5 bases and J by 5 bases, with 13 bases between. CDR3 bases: TGTGCCAGCAGTGAAGAGGACAACTATCAGCCCCAGCATTTT. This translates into CASSEEDNYQPQHF.

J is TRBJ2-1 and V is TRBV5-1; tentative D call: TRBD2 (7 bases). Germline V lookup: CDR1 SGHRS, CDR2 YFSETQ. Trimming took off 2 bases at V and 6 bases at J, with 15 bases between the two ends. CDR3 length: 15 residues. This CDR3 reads CASSFFRGGLNEQFF. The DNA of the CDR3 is TGCGCCAGCAGCTTTTTTAGGGGGGGCCTCAATGAGCAGTTCTTC.

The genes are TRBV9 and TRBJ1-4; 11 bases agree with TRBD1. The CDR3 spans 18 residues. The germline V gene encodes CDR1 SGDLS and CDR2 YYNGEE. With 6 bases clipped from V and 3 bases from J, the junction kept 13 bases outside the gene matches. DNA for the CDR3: TGTGCCAGCACGAGGACAGGGGGCGCATTTGGGGCTAATGAAAAACTGTTTTTT. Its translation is CASTRTGGAFGANEKLFF.

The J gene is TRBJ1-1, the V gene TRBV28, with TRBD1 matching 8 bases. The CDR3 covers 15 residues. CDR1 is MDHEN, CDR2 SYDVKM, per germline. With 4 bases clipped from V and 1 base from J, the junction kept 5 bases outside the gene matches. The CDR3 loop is CASSSATGENTEAFF. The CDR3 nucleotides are TGTGCCAGCAGTTCCGCGACAGGGGAGAACACTGAAGCTTTCTTT.

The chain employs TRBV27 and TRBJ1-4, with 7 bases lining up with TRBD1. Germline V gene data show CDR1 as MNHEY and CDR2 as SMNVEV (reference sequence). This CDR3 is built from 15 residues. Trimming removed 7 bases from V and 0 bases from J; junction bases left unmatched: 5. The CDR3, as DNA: TGTGCCAGCAAACCCACAGGGGCAACTAATGAAAAACTGTTTTTT. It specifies CASKPTGATNEKLFF.

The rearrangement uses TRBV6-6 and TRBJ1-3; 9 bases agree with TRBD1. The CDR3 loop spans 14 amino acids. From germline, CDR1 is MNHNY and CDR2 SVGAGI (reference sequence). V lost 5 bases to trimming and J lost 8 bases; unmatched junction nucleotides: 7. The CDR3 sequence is CASSPGQGGYTIYF. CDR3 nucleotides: TGTGCCAGCAGTCCGGGACAGGGAGGGTACACCATATATTTT.

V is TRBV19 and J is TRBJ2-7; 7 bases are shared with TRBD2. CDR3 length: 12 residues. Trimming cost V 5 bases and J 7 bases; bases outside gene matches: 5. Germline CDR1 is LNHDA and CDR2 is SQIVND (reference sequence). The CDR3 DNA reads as TGTGCCAGTAGTTCGCTGCGGGGGGAGCAGTACTTC. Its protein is CASSSLRGEQYF.

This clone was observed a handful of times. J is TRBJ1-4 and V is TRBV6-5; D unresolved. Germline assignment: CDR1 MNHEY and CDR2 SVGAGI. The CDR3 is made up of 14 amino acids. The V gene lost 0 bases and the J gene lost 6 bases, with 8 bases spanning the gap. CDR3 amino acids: CASSYSYPHEKLFF. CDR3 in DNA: TGTGCCAGCAGTTACTCGTATCCCCATGAAAAACTGTTTTTT.

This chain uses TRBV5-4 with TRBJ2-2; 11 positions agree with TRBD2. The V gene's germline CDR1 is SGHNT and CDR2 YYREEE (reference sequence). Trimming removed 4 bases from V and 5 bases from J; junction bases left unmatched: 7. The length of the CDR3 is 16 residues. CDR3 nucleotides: TGTGCCAGCAGCCAAATAGCGGGAGGGGCTACCGGGGAGCTGTTTTTT. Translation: CASSQIAGGATGELFF.